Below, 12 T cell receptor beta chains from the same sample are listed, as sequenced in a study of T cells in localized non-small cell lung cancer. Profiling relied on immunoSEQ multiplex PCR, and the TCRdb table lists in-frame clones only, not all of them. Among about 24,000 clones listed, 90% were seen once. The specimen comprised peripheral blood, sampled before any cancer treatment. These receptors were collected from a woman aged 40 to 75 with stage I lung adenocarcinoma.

The CDR3 sequence: CASSLPSGMTDTQYF. The CDR3 DNA reads TGTGCCAGCAGTTTGCCTAGCGGGATGACAGATACGCAGTATTTT. The rearrangement links TRBV28 to TRBJ2-3, with 9 bases identical to TRBD2. J lost 3 bases, V lost 3 bases, and 4 bases had no gene match. The CDR3 is 15 amino acids. Germline CDR1 is MDHEN and CDR2 is SYDVKM.

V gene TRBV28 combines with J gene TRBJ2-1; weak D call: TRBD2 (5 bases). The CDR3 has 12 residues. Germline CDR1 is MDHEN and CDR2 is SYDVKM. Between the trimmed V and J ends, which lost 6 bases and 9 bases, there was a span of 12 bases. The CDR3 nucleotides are TGTGCCAGCAGCCCGCCGGGGAGTGAGCAGTTCTTC. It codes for CASSPPGSEQFF. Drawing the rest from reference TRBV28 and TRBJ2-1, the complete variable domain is DVKVTQSSRYLVKRTGEKVFLECVQDMDHENMFWYRQDPGLGLRLIYFSYDVKMKEKGDIPEGYSVSREKKERFSLILESASTNQTSMYLCASSPPGSEQFFGPGTRLTVL.

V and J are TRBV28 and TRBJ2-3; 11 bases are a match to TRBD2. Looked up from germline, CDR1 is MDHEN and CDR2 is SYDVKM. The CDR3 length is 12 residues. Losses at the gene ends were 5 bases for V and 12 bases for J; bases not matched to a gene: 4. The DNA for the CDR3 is TGTGCCAGCAGTCTGGGACTAGCGGAACAGTATTTT. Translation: CASSLGLAEQYF.

CDR3 amino acids: CASSRNWGSNQPQHF. The CDR3 region has the DNA TGTGCCAGTAGTAGAAATTGGGGTAGCAATCAGCCCCAGCATTTT. This chain links TRBV19 with TRBJ1-5; D ambiguous. The V gene's germline CDR1 is LNHDA and CDR2 SQIVND (reference sequence). The CDR3 spans 15 residues. Trimming left V 4 bases short and J 0 bases short, with 10 bases between.

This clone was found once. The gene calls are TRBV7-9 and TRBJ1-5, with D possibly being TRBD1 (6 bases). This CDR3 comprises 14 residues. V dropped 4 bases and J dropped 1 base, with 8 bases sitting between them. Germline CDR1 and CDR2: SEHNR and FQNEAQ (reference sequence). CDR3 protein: CASSSTGSNQPQHF. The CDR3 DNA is TGTGCCAGCAGCTCCACAGGGAGCAATCAGCCCCAGCATTTT.

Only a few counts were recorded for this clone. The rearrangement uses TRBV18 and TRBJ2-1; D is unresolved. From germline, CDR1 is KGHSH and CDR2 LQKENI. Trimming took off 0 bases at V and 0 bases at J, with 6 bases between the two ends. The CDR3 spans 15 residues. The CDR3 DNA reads TGTGCCAGCTCACCACCGTCTAGCTCCTACAATGAGCAGTTCTTC. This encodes CASSPPSSSYNEQFF.

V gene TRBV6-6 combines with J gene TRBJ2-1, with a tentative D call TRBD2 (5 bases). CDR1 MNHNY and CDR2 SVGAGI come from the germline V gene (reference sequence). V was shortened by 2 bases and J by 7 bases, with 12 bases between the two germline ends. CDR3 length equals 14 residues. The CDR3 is CASSYDPTRNEQFF. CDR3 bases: TGTGCCAGCAGTTACGACCCAACTAGAAATGAGCAGTTCTTC.

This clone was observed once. CDR3 protein: CASRGGNRAPDTQYF. The CDR3 nucleotides read TGTGCCAGCAGGGGGGGGAACAGGGCCCCAGATACGCAGTATTTT. The V and J genes are TRBV28 and TRBJ2-3; D might be TRBD2 (7 bases). CDR1 and CDR2 (germline): MDHEN, SYDVKM. V dropped 6 bases and J dropped 4 bases, with 17 bases sitting between them. The CDR3 contains 15 residues.

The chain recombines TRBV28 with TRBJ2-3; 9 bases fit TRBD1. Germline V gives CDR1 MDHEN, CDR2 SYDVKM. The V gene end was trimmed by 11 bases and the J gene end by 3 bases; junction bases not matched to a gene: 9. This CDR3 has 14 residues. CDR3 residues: CAGGTGGRTDTQYF. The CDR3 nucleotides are TGTGCCGGGGGAACAGGGGGCCGGACAGATACGCAGTATTTT.

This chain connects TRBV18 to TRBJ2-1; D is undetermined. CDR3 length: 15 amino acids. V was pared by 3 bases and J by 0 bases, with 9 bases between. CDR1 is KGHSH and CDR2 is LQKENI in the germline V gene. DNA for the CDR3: TGTGCCAGCTCACCTGTATACAGCTCCTACAATGAGCAGTTCTTC. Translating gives CASSPVYSSYNEQFF.

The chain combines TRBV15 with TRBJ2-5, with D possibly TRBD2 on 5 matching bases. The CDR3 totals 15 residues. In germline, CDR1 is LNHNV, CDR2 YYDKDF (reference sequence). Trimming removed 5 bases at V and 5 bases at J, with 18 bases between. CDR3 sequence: CATSRRGGRGETQYF. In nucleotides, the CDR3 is TGTGCCACCAGCCGACGAGGCGGAAGAGGGGAGACCCAGTACTTC.

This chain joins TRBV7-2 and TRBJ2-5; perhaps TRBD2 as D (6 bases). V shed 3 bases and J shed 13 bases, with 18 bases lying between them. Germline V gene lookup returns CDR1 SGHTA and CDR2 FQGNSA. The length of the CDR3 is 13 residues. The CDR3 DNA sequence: TGTGCCAGCAGCTTGGGACTGGGGGTGTTCCCGTACTTC. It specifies CASSLGLGVFPYF.